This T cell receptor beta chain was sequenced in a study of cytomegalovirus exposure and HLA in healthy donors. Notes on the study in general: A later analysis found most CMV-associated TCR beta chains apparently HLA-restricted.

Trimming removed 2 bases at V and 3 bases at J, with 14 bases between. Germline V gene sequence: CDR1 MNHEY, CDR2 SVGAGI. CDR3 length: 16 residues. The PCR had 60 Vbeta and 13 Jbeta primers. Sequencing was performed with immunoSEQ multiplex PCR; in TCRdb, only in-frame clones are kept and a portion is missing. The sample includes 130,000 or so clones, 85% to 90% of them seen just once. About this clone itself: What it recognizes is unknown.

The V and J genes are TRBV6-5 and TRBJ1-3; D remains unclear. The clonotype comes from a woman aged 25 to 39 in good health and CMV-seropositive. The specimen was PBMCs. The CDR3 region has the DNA TGTGCCAGCAGTTACCTAAACGGGAACTTTGGAAACACCATATATTTT. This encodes CASSYLNGNFGNTIYF.